Below are 13 T cell receptor beta chains sequenced from a single sample in a study of T cell responses to AZD1222 COVID-19 vaccine. The assay was immunoSEQ multiplex PCR, and TCRdb's table has in-frame clones only and misses some. The sample yields 100,000 or so clones, about 87% seen once. Sequenced material: peripheral blood, taken on day 0 of AZD1222 vaccination. The receptors were sampled from an adult in good health.

V is TRBV7-9 and J is TRBJ1-2; a weak D match, TRBD1 (5 bases). Germline lookup yields CDR1 SEHNR and CDR2 FQNEAQ (reference sequence). V was trimmed by 0 bases and J by 0 bases, leaving 14 bases between them. The CDR3 sequence is 17 residues long. Written as DNA, the CDR3 is TGTGCCAGCAGCTTAGCTGGGACGGCGCCGGCTAACTATGGCTACACCTTC. Its translation is CASSLAGTAPANYGYTF.

The V gene is TRBV9, the J gene TRBJ2-6, with TRBD2 matching over 10 bases. The CDR3 length is 17 residues. Germline CDR1 is SGDLS and CDR2 is YYNGEE. V was pared by 4 bases and J by 0 bases, with 4 bases of the junction left unmatched. CDR3 protein: CASSITSGISGANVLTF. The CDR3 region has the DNA TGTGCCAGCAGCATAACTAGCGGGATCTCTGGGGCCAACGTCCTGACTTTC.

Note on this clone: This same CDR3 is encoded by further DNA sequences in the sample. This chain uses TRBV28 with TRBJ1-2; D is uncertain. The CDR3 has 11 amino acids. Germline V gene sequence: CDR1 MDHEN, CDR2 SYDVKM. The V end lost 3 bases, the J end lost 5 bases, and 4 bases lay between the germline ends. The CDR3 DNA reads as TGTGCCAGCAGTTTGAATTATGGCTACACCTTC. It specifies CASSLNYGYTF.

J is TRBJ1-5 and V is TRBV6-5; D unclear. This CDR3 spans 13 amino acids. Germline assignment: CDR1 MNHEY and CDR2 SVGAGI. V lost 4 bases and J 6 bases, leaving 10 bases between the germline ends. CDR3 DNA: TGTGCCAGCAGTTCCGACCGGGTTCAGCCCCAGCATTTT. Its translation is CASSSDRVQPQHF.

V gene TRBV13 combines with J gene TRBJ1-6, with 8 bases identical to TRBD1. Germline loops: CDR1 PRHDT, CDR2 FYEKMQ (reference sequence). With 8 bases clipped from V and 6 bases from J, the junction kept 6 bases outside the gene matches. The CDR3 runs 14 residues. The CDR3 spells CASSGTGGNSPLHF. In DNA, the CDR3 is TGTGCCAGCTCCGGGACAGGTGGTAATTCACCCCTCCACTTT. Using reference TRBV13 and TRBJ1-6 for the parts outside the CDR3, the full variable domain is AAGVIQSPRHLIKEKRETATLKCYPIPRHDTVYWYQQGPGQDPQFLISFYEKMQSDKGSIPDRFSAQQFSDYHSELNMSSLELGDSALYFCASSGTGGNSPLHFGNGTRLTVT.

V gene TRBV11-3 combines with J gene TRBJ2-3, with 9 bases aligning to TRBD2. V lost 3 bases, J lost 4 bases, and 5 bases stayed unmatched. Germline-derived CDR1 and CDR2 are SGHNT and YENEEA. The CDR3 is 15 amino acids. The CDR3 region is CASSFNSGSSDTQYF. CDR3 sequence (DNA): TGTGCCAGCAGCTTTAATAGCGGGAGTTCAGATACGCAGTATTTT.

This rearrangement joins TRBV18 to TRBJ2-4; no clear D. The CDR3 is 14 residues long. V lost 2 bases, J lost 8 bases, and 13 bases lay in between. CDR1 KGHSH and CDR2 LQKENI come from the germline V gene. CDR3 amino acids: CASSPRTGRDIQYF. CDR3 bases: TGTGCCAGCTCACCAAGGACCGGTCGGGACATTCAGTACTTC.

This clone was recorded a few times. This chain links TRBV5-4 with TRBJ2-2; D is perhaps TRBD2 (5 bases). The V gene lost 3 bases and the J gene lost 6 bases, with 6 bases spanning the gap. The CDR3 spans 12 residues. Germline CDR1 and CDR2: SGHNT and YYREEE (reference sequence). This chain's CDR3 is CASSWESGELFF. CDR3 coding DNA: TGTGCCAGCAGCTGGGAGTCCGGGGAGCTGTTTTTT.

The chain carries TRBV11-2 and TRBJ2-1; unclear D gene. Trimming removed 4 bases at V and 7 bases at J, with 17 bases between. This CDR3 is 15 amino acids long. Germline lookup yields CDR1 SGHAT and CDR2 FQNNGV. CDR3 region: CASSYDIPAGNEQFF. The CDR3 DNA reads as TGTGCCAGCAGCTATGACATCCCCGCCGGAAATGAGCAGTTCTTC.

Worth noting for this clone: Other DNA sequences in this specimen translate into the identical CDR3. This chain links TRBV5-1 with TRBJ1-6; 8 bases align to TRBD1. Germline CDR1 reads SGHRS; CDR2 reads YFSETQ. This CDR3 spans 14 amino acids. The J segment lost 7 bases and the V segment lost 4 bases, leaving 4 bases of the junction unmatched. The CDR3 nucleotides are TGCGCCAGCAGCCCGACAGGGGCGAATTCACCCCTCCACTTT. Residues: CASSPTGANSPLHF.

The chain has TRBV15 and TRBJ1-5, with D maybe TRBD1 (5 bases). V lost 8 bases to trimming and J lost 4 bases, with 15 bases between them. CDR1 and CDR2 (germline): LNHNV, YYDKDF (reference sequence). The CDR3 is 14 residues long. CDR3 residues: CATAGGKGNQPQHF. The CDR3 coding sequence is TGTGCCACCGCGGGGGGTAAGGGGAATCAGCCCCAGCATTTT. Complete variable domain (other parts from reference TRBV15 and TRBJ1-5): DAMVIQNPRYQVTQFGKPVTLSCSQTLNHNVMYWYQQKSSQAPKLLFHYYDKDFNNEADTPDNFQSRRPNTSFCFLDIRSPGLGDTAMYLCATAGGKGNQPQHFGDGTRLSIL.

The chain joins TRBV7-2 to TRBJ2-3, with 14 bases matching TRBD2. V lost 4 bases to trimming and J lost 2 bases; unmatched junction nucleotides: 2. CDR3 length: 16 amino acids. Per the germline V gene, CDR1 is SGHTA and CDR2 is FQGNSA. CDR3 bases: TGTGCCAGCAGCTCGGGACTAGCGGGAGTCACAGATACGCAGTATTTT. The encoded protein is CASSSGLAGVTDTQYF.

The count of this clone is one. The CDR3 DNA reads as TGTGCCAGCAGTTTACTGGCTAGCGGATACTACGAGCAGTACTTC. Residues: CASSLLASGYYEQYF. V usage is TRBV27 and J usage is TRBJ2-7; 7 bases align to TRBD2. Trimming at V came to 2 bases and at J to 3 bases, leaving 7 bases not matched to a gene. The germline V gene encodes CDR1 MNHEY and CDR2 SMNVEV (reference sequence). The CDR3 length is 15 residues.